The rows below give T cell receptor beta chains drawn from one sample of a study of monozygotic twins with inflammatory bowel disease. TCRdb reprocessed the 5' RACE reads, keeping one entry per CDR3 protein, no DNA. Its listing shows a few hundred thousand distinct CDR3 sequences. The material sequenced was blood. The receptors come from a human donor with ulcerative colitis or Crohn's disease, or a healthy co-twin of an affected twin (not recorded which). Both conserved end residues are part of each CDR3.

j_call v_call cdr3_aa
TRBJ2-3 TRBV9 CASSVAGGPTAQYF
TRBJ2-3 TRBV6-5 CASSYSDGDTQYF
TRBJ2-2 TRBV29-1 CSVASVTGELFF
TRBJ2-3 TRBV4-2 CASSQVFAGDTDTQYF
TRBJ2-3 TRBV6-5 CASSYSYTSTDTQYF
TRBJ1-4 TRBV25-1 CASSSGQVHSEKLFF
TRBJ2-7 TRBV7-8 CASSPERIYEQYF
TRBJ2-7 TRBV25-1 CASTDGTSYEQYF
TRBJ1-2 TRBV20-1 CSASPGTGNGYTF
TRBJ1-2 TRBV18 CASSPDRGEETNYGYTF
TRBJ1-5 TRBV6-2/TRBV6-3 CASSSGQGAYQPQHF
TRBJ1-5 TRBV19 CASSPGPTGLNQPQHF
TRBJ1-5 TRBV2 CASKPDRGVFQPQHF
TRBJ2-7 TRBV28 CASIPGWAQGAGSYEQYF
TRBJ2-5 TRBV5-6 CASSLNTETQYF
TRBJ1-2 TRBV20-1 CSARRRDYGYTF
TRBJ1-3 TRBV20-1 CSAIYSSGNTIYF
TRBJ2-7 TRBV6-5 CASSYSGDWWGSYEQYF
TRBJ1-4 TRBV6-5 CASRLQGFGFNEKLFF
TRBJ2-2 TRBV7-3 CASSFSPLHEGELFF